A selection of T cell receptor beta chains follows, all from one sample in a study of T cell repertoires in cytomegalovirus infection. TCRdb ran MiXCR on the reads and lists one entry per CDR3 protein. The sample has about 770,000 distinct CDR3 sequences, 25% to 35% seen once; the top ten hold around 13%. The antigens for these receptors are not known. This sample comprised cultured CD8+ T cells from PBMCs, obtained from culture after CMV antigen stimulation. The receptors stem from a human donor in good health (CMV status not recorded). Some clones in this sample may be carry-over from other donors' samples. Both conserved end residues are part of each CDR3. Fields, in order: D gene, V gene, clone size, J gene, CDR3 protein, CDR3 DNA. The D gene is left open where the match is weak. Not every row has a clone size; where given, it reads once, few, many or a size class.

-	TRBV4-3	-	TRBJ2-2	CASSQDPAGAKSGELFF	TGCGCCAGCAGCCAAGACCCTGCGGGGGCGAAGAGCGGGGAGCTGTTTTTT
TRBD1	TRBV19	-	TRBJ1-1	CASTGDRGRSNTEAFF	TGTGCCAGTACCGGGGACAGGGGGCGTTCGAACACTGAAGCTTTCTTT
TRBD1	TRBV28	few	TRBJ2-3	CASRSPDRGRTDTQYF	TGTGCCAGCAGGTCCCCGGACAGGGGTCGCACAGATACGCAGTATTTT
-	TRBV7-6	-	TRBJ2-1	CASSSRRSYNEQFF	TGTGCCAGCAGCTCACGGCGTTCCTACAATGAGCAGTTCTTC
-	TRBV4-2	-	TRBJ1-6	CASSPLGGPPLHF	TGTGCCAGCAGCCCCTTAGGTGGGCCACCCCTCCACTTT
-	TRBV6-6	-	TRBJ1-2	CASSPTGFANGYTF	TGTGCCAGCAGTCCTACCGGATTCGCCAATGGCTACACCTTC
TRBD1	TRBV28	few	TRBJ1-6	CASSKGQGNSPLHF	TGTGCCAGCAGTAAGGGACAGGGGAACTCACCCCTCCACTTT
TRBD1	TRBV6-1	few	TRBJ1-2	CASSTGQAYRINYGYTF	TGTGCCAGCAGTACGGGACAGGCTTACAGAATCAACTATGGCTACACCTTC
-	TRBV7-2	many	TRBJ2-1	CASSMTVTFRAEQFF	TGTGCCAGCAGCATGACAGTCACCTTCCGCGCTGAGCAGTTCTTC
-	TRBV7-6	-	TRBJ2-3	CASSFKANANTQYF	TGTGCCAGCAGCTTTAAAGCGAACGCAAATACGCAGTATTTT
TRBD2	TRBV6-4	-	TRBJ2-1	CASRRLAGGPDEQFF	TGTGCCAGCAGAAGACTAGCGGGGGGGCCGGATGAGCAGTTCTTC
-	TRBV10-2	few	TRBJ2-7	CASSEFPGPYEQYF	TGCGCCAGCAGTGAGTTTCCCGGCCCCTACGAGCAGTACTTC
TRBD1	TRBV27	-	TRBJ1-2	CASSRPGGYGYTF	TGTGCCAGCAGTCGGCCAGGGGGCTATGGCTATACCTTC
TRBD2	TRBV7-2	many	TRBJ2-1	CASSARLAGAVNEQFF	TGTGCCAGCAGCGCTCGACTAGCGGGGGCAGTAAATGAGCAGTTCTTC
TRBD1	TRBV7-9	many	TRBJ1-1	CASIGTGDMNTEAFF	TGTGCCAGCATCGGGACAGGCGACATGAACACTGAAGCTTTCTTT
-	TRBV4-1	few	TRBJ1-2	CASSQGLTGNYGYTF	TGCGCCAGCAGCCAAGGTCTCACGGGTAACTATGGCTACACCTTC
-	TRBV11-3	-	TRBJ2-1	CASSSLGPNEQFF	TGTGCCAGCAGCTCCCTGGGCCCCAATGAGCAGTTCTTC
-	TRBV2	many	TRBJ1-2	CATQGNLGGYTF	TGTGCCACCCAGGGTAACCTAGGAGGCTACACCTTC
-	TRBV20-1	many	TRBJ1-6	CSARRQSKGYNSPLHF	TGCAGTGCTAGACGACAGAGCAAGGGCTATAATTCACCCCTCCACTTT
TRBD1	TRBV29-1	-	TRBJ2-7	CSVEDRGYEQYF	TGCAGCGTTGAAGACAGGGGGTACGAGCAGTACTTC
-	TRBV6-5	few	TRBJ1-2	CASRTDRSYGYTF	TGTGCCAGCAGAACGGACAGAAGCTATGGCTACACCTTC
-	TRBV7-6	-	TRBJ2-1	CASSLTGVEQFF	TGTGCCAGCAGCCTCACGGGGGTCGAGCAGTTCTTC
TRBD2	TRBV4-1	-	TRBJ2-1	CASSQVRTSGVEQFF	TGCGCCAGCAGCCAAGTGAGAACTAGCGGGGTGGAGCAGTTCTTC
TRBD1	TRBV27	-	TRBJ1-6	CASSPVTGNINSPLHF	TGTGCCAGCAGTCCCGTGACAGGGAATATCAATTCACCCCTCCACTTT